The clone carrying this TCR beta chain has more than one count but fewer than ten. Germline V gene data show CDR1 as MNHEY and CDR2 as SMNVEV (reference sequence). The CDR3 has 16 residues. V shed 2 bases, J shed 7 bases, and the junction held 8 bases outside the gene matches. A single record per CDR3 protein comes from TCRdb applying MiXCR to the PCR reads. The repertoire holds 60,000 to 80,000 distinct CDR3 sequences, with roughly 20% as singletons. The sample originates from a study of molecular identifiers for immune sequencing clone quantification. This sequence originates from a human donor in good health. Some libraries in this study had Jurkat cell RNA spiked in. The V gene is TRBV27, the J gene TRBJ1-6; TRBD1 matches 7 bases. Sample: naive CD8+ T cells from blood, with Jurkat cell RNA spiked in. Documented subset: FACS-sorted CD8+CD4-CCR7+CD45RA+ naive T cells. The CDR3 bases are TGTGCCAGCAGTTTAGGAACGACAGGGACAAATTCACCCCTCCACTTT. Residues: CASSLGTTGTNSPLHF.